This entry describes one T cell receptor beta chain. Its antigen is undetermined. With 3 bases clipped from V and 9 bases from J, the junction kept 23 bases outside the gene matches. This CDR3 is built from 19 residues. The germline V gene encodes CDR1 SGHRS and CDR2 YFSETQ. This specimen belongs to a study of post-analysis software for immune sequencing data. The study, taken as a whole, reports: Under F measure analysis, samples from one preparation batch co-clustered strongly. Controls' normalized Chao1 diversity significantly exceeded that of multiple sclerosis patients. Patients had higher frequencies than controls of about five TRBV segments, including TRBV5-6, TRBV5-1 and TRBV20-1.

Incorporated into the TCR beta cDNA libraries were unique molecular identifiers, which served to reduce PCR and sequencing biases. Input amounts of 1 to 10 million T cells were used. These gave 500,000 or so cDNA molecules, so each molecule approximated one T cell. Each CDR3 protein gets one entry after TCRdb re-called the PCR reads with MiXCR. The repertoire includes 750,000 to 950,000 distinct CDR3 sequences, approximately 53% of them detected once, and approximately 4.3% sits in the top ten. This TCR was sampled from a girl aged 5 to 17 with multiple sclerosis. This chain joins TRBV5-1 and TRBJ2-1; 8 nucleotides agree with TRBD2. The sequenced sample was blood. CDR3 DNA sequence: TGCGCCAGCAGCTCGACAGGACCTAGGACTAGCCCTCCGGGTAGTGAGCAGTTCTTC. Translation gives CASSSTGPRTSPPGSEQFF.